This entry lists 16 T cell receptor beta chains sequenced from one sample in a study of T cell repertoires in ileal Crohn's disease. Produced via immunoSEQ multiplex PCR; TCRdb's table is partial and in-frame only. The table records more than 12,000 clones, approximately 70% of them present only once. The sequencing sample was made of ileal tissue. These receptors were obtained from an adult with Crohn's disease.

This clone is categorized as medium-sized. The chain carries TRBV5-6 and TRBJ1-2, with 7 bases that match TRBD1. This CDR3 has 13 residues. The germline V gene has CDR1 SGHDT and CDR2 YYEEEE. Trimming removed 4 bases from V and 6 bases from J; junction bases left unmatched: 6. The CDR3 DNA follows: TGTGCCAGCAGCGTTACAGGGGTTCATGGCTACACCTTC. Its translation is CASSVTGVHGYTF.

In its sample, this clone was seen once. The chain has TRBV11-2 and TRBJ2-7; 8 bases fit TRBD2. The CDR3 runs 18 residues. After removal of 4 bases from V and 0 bases from J, the junction contained 14 bases not matched to a gene. The germline gives CDR1 SGHAT, CDR2 FQNNGV. The CDR3 region is CASSSLPGLGLSSYEQYF. As DNA, the CDR3 is TGTGCCAGCAGCTCCCTCCCGGGACTAGGGTTGAGCTCCTACGAGCAGTACTTC.

V gene TRBV7-3 combines with J gene TRBJ2-7, with D perhaps matching TRBD1 (6 bases). Trimming pared 5 bases from V and 0 bases from J, leaving 11 bases between. This CDR3 has 14 residues. Germline lookup yields CDR1 SGHTA and CDR2 FQGTGA. CDR3 sequence: CASSLQGSSYEQYF. As DNA, the CDR3 is TGTGCCAGCAGCCTACAGGGATCCTCCTACGAGCAGTACTTC.

The sample holds a few counts of this clone. CDR3 in amino acids: CASRPDGTGELFF. The CDR3, as DNA: TGTGCCAGCAGGCCCGACGGAACCGGGGAGCTGTTTTTT. This chain links TRBV27 with TRBJ2-2; D unresolved. CDR1 is MNHEY, CDR2 SMNVEV, per germline (reference sequence). V was shortened by 6 bases and J by 5 bases, with 10 bases between the two germline ends. The CDR3 extends over 13 amino acids.

The gene calls are TRBV12-2 and TRBJ1-2. TRBV12-2 is assigned pseudogene status. CDR3 length equals 15 residues. For the CDR3, the DNA is TGTGCAAGTCGCTTAGCCCGACTGACTAACTATGGCTACACCTTC. This encodes CASRLARLTNYGYTF.

J is TRBJ2-1 and V is TRBV9; 7 bases fit TRBD1. The V gene's germline CDR1 is SGDLS and CDR2 YYNGEE. The CDR3 loop spans 17 amino acids. V lost 3 bases and J lost 2; bases outside the gene matches: 11. The CDR3 reads CASSDHRGPRPYNEQFF. The CDR3 DNA is TGTGCCAGCAGCGACCACAGGGGTCCGAGGCCCTACAATGAGCAGTTCTTC.

The V and J genes are TRBV10-1 and TRBJ2-3; TRBD2 matches at 8 bases. V was pared by 3 bases and J by 1 base, with 12 bases of the junction left unmatched. In germline, CDR1 is WNHNN, CDR2 SYGVQD (reference sequence). This CDR3 is 18 amino acids long. CDR3 amino acids: CASSDPASRAGGTDTQYF. CDR3 sequence (DNA): TGCGCCAGCAGTGACCCGGCGTCCAGAGCGGGGGGCACAGATACGCAGTATTTT.

The V call is TRBV7-9, the J call TRBJ2-4, with D possibly called TRBD1 or TRBD2 (5 bases each). CDR1 is SEHNR and CDR2 is FQNEAQ in the germline V gene (reference sequence). The V and J ends lost 4 bases and 9 bases respectively, with 19 bases between them. The CDR3 loop spans 15 amino acids. CDR3 DNA: TGTGCCAGCAGCTCGGGGACGTATTTAAAGGGCATTCAGTACTTC. Translating it yields CASSSGTYLKGIQYF.

The V gene is TRBV28, the J gene TRBJ2-7, with 11 bases fitting TRBD2. V trimming: 5 bases; J trimming: 4 bases; junction bases outside the gene matches: 4. Looked up from germline, CDR1 is MDHEN and CDR2 is SYDVKM. This CDR3 region has 14 residues. In nucleotides, the CDR3 is TGTGCCAGCAGTCCCCTAGCGGGGGGTTACGAGCAGTACTTC. It translates to CASSPLAGGYEQYF.

Of note for this clone: This specimen includes other DNA sequences encoding the same CDR3. The genes are TRBV6-6 and TRBJ2-7; 7 nucleotides agree with TRBD1. The germline V gene encodes CDR1 MNHNY and CDR2 SVGAGI (reference sequence). The CDR3 is made up of 13 amino acids. Unmatched junction bases numbered 7, after V lost 5 bases and J lost 6 bases. CDR3 in DNA: TGTGCCAGCAGTCTCACAGGGGAGCGCGAGCAGTACTTC. This translates into CASSLTGEREQYF.

The CDR3 sequence: CASSLRGNHNSPLHF. The DNA of the CDR3 is TGTGCCAGCAGTTTACGGGGTAACCATAATTCACCCCTCCACTTT. V usage is TRBV27 and J usage is TRBJ1-6, with no clear D. Trimming pared 2 bases from V and 5 bases from J, leaving 10 bases between. Germline loops: CDR1 MNHEY, CDR2 SMNVEV (reference sequence). The CDR3 loop spans 15 amino acids.

V and J are TRBV5-1 and TRBJ1-2, with TRBD1 as a possible D gene (5 bases). This CDR3 has 14 amino acids. CDR1 is SGHRS and CDR2 is YFSETQ in the germline V gene. V shed 0 bases and J shed 0 bases, with 6 bases lying between them. CDR3 in DNA: TGCGCCAGCAGCTTGGGACAGTCTAACTATGGCTACACCTTC. It encodes CASSLGQSNYGYTF. The full variable domain, rest sourced from reference TRBV5-1 and TRBJ1-2, is KAGVTQTPRYLIKTRGQQVTLSCSPISGHRSVSWYQQTPGQGLQFLFEYFSETQRNKGNFPGRFSGRQFSNSRSEMNVSTLELGDSALYLCASSLGQSNYGYTFGSGTRLTVV.

The chain couples TRBV5-1 to TRBJ2-1; perhaps TRBD1 as D (5 bases). V lost 0 bases and J 4 bases, leaving 11 bases between the germline ends. The CDR3 covers 15 residues. Looked up from germline, CDR1 is SGHRS and CDR2 is YFSETQ. In nucleotides, the CDR3 is TGCGCCAGCAGCTTGGGGGCAGGGAAGTACAATGAGCAGTTCTTC. The encoded protein is CASSLGAGKYNEQFF. The whole variable domain, filled in from reference TRBV5-1 and TRBJ2-1, reads KAGVTQTPRYLIKTRGQQVTLSCSPISGHRSVSWYQQTPGQGLQFLFEYFSETQRNKGNFPGRFSGRQFSNSRSEMNVSTLELGDSALYLCASSLGAGKYNEQFFGPGTRLTVL.

The gene calls are TRBV6-1 and TRBJ2-3; possibly TRBD1 for D (5 bases). The germline V gene has CDR1 MNHNS and CDR2 SASEGT. Trimming pared 2 bases from V and 1 base from J, leaving 13 bases between. The CDR3 consists of 16 residues. CDR3 loop: CASSERGIPGTDTQYF. CDR3 DNA sequence: TGTGCCAGCAGTGAAAGGGGAATACCGGGCACAGATACGCAGTATTTT.

This clone showed up just a few times. J is TRBJ2-5 and V is TRBV5-1, with 10 bases lining up with TRBD2. V shed 3 bases and J 5 bases; nucleotides not matched to a gene: 7. Germline V gives CDR1 SGHRS, CDR2 YFSETQ. The CDR3 extends over 15 amino acids. CDR3 amino acids: CASSSLAGAGETQYF. CDR3 sequence (DNA): TGCGCCAGCAGCTCCCTAGCGGGGGCCGGGGAGACCCAGTACTTC.

The chain combines TRBV6-6 with TRBJ1-1; tentatively, D is TRBD1 (6 bases). V lost 5 bases, J lost 1 base, and 17 bases lay in between. This CDR3 spans 16 amino acids. Looked up from germline, CDR1 is MNHNY and CDR2 is SVGAGI (reference sequence). The CDR3 DNA sequence: TGTGCCAGCAGTCAATACAGGGCCATAGAGAACACTGAAGCTTTCTTT. Residues: CASSQYRAIENTEAFF.